The 17 T cell receptor beta chains given below trace back to one sample, sequenced in a study of blood T cell repertoires in COVID-19. This table comes from immunoSEQ multiplex PCR, and its TCRdb copy is limited to in-frame clones, with some not included. This sample has about 80,000 clones, with roughly 80% found just once. The sample comprised peripheral blood. The origin of the receptors is a woman aged 65 to 85 with acute or convalescent COVID-19.

The chain links TRBV27 to TRBJ2-1, with 8 nucleotides matching TRBD1. This CDR3 region has 12 residues. Germline loops: CDR1 MNHEY, CDR2 SMNVEV (reference sequence). The trim removed 10 bases at V and 6 bases at J, leaving 5 bases unmatched. CDR3 loop: CATRQGANEQFF. CDR3 bases: TGTGCCACCCGTCAGGGGGCCAATGAGCAGTTCTTC.

The rearrangement uses TRBV2 and TRBJ1-2; D possibly corresponds to TRBD1 (6 bases). The length of the CDR3 is 11 residues. V was cut by 9 bases and J by 8 bases, with 13 bases left in between. The V gene's germline CDR1 is SNHLY and CDR2 FYNNEI. Written as DNA, the CDR3 is TGTGCCAGGGACCAGGGGAGCGGCTACACCTTC. Residues: CARDQGSGYTF.

This clone was detected only once. The V call is TRBV5-1, the J call TRBJ1-4, with 11 bases matching TRBD1. There are 17 residues in the CDR3. The V gene end was trimmed by 0 bases and the J gene end by 7 bases; junction bases not matched to a gene: 8. Germline loops: CDR1 SGHRS, CDR2 YFSETQ. CDR3 amino acids: CASSLAGQGGAGEKLFF. CDR3 nucleotide sequence: TGCGCCAGCAGCTTGGCGGGACAGGGGGGAGCCGGTGAAAAACTGTTTTTT.

The rearrangement links TRBV5-1 to TRBJ2-5, with a weak D call TRBD2 (6 bases). CDR1 SGHRS and CDR2 YFSETQ come from the germline V gene. V was shortened by 4 bases and J by 4 bases, with 11 bases between the two germline ends. The CDR3 extends over 13 amino acids. The CDR3 DNA sequence: TGCGCCAGCAGCCAACTGGGAGGAGAGACCCAGTACTTC. It encodes CASSQLGGETQYF. Full variable domain (rest looked up from reference TRBV5-1 and TRBJ2-5): KAGVTQTPRYLIKTRGQQVTLSCSPISGHRSVSWYQQTPGQGLQFLFEYFSETQRNKGNFPGRFSGRQFSNSRSEMNVSTLELGDSALYLCASSQLGGETQYFGPGTRLLVL.

This clone was detected a few times. The chain joins TRBV3-1 (or the pseudogene TRBV3-2) to TRBJ2-1; 11 positions match TRBD2. The J segment lost 5 bases and the V segment lost 5 bases, leaving 14 bases of the junction unmatched. Germline V lookup: CDR1 LGHDT, CDR2 YNNKEL (reference sequence). This CDR3 contains 18 residues. The CDR3 is CASSKYLAGGPPDNEQFF. The CDR3 DNA is TGTGCCAGCAGCAAGTACCTAGCGGGAGGACCCCCCGACAATGAGCAGTTCTTC.

The V and J genes are TRBV3-1 (or the pseudogene TRBV3-2) and TRBJ1-1; D gene uncertain. V was cut by 2 bases and J by 4 bases, with 11 bases left in between. Germline lookup yields CDR1 LGHDT and CDR2 YNNKEL (reference sequence). The CDR3 sequence is 14 residues long. CDR3 nucleotide sequence: TGTGCCAGCAGCCAAATGTCTCGGGGCACTGAAGCTTTCTTT. Encoded protein: CASSQMSRGTEAFF.

The chain recombines TRBV6-1 with TRBJ2-5; 10 bases are shared with TRBD1. The CDR3 totals 16 residues. V trimming: 0 bases; J trimming: 5 bases; junction bases outside the gene matches: 6. CDR1 and CDR2 (germline): MNHNS, SASEGT. The CDR3 region is CASSEAPGQGLETQYF. In nucleotides, the CDR3 is TGTGCCAGCAGTGAAGCCCCGGGACAGGGGCTGGAGACCCAGTACTTC.

The gene calls are TRBV6-6 and TRBJ1-1, with no clear D. CDR1 is MNHNY, CDR2 SVGAGI, per germline (reference sequence). This CDR3 comprises 14 residues. The V gene lost 2 bases and the J gene lost 2 bases, with 9 bases spanning the gap. The CDR3 nucleotides read TGTGCCAGCAGTTACATGGCCGAAAACACTGAAGCTTTCTTT. The encoded protein is CASSYMAENTEAFF.

CDR3 nucleotide sequence: TGTGCCAGCAGCTTAGATGTGGGCCGCGGAAACACCATATATTTT. Translation: CASSLDVGRGNTIYF. The chain has TRBV7-2 and TRBJ1-3; D gene uncertain. V dropped 1 base and J dropped 4 bases, with 11 bases sitting between them. From germline, CDR1 is SGHTA and CDR2 FQGNSA. This CDR3 contains 15 residues.

This rearrangement joins TRBV19 to TRBJ2-1; 9 nucleotides align to TRBD1. CDR1 LNHDA and CDR2 SQIVND come from the germline V gene (reference sequence). The CDR3 consists of 15 residues. The ends lost 7 bases at V and 4 bases at J; junction bases unmatched: 8. This chain's CDR3 is CASKFGQGRYNEQFF. CDR3 bases: TGTGCCAGTAAATTCGGACAGGGGAGGTACAATGAGCAGTTCTTC.

This rearrangement joins TRBV11-2 to TRBJ2-1, with a weak D call TRBD2 (6 bases). CDR1 and CDR2 (germline): SGHAT, FQNNGV. This CDR3 has 13 residues. The V gene lost 2 bases and the J gene lost 7 bases, with 9 bases spanning the gap. CDR3 loop: CASSLILANEQFF. Written as DNA, the CDR3 is TGTGCCAGCAGCTTAATACTAGCTAATGAGCAGTTCTTC.

The chain combines TRBV18 with TRBJ2-1, with TRBD2 matching over 9 bases. CDR3 size: 16 residues. With 3 bases clipped from V and 6 bases from J, the junction kept 9 bases outside the gene matches. From germline, CDR1 is KGHSH and CDR2 LQKENI. CDR3 in DNA: TGTGCCAGCTCACCTCAACTAGCGGGTGTGTCCAATGAGCAGTTCTTC. Translating it yields CASSPQLAGVSNEQFF.

This chain links TRBV7-8 with TRBJ2-5; D is possibly TRBD1 (5 bases). CDR1 and CDR2 (germline): SGHVS, FQNEAQ. The CDR3 has 14 residues. V was shortened by 5 bases and J by 2 bases, with 12 bases between the two germline ends. The CDR3 spells CASSPFRGQETQYF. The CDR3 DNA follows: TGTGCCAGCAGCCCCTTTAGGGGTCAAGAGACCCAGTACTTC.

The CDR3 DNA sequence: TGTGCCAGCAGCGACAGGGTCGGGGCCAACGTCCTGACTTTC. Protein product: CASSDRVGANVLTF. The rearrangement links TRBV2 to TRBJ2-6, with 7 bases fitting TRBD1. V shed 6 bases and J 4 bases; nucleotides not matched to a gene: 3. Germline V gives CDR1 SNHLY, CDR2 FYNNEI. There are 14 residues in the CDR3. Full variable domain (missing parts from reference TRBV2 and TRBJ2-6): EPEVTQTPSHQVTQMGQEVILRCVPISNHLYFYWYRQILGQKVEFLVSFYNNEISEKSEIFDDQFSVERPDGSNFTLKIRSTKLEDSAMYFCASSDRVGANVLTFGAGSRLTVL.

The sample holds a few counts of this clone. V usage is TRBV7-2 and J usage is TRBJ1-2, with a weak D call TRBD1 (6 bases). The V and J ends lost 1 base and 2 bases respectively, with 11 bases between them. Looked up from germline, CDR1 is SGHTA and CDR2 is FQGNSA. This CDR3 region has 15 residues. The CDR3 region has the DNA TGTGCCAGCAGCTTAGTAGGACAGACGAACTATGGCTACACCTTC. It translates to CASSLVGQTNYGYTF.

The V and J genes are TRBV5-1 and TRBJ1-1, with no clear D. CDR3 length: 14 amino acids. V was clipped by 6 bases and J by 2 bases, with 14 bases between them. Germline V gene lookup returns CDR1 SGHRS and CDR2 YFSETQ. The CDR3 region has the DNA TGCGCCAGCAACTACGGCAATTCAAACACTGAAGCTTTCTTT. It is translated as CASNYGNSNTEAFF.

The rearrangement joins TRBV5-1 to TRBJ1-2; 10 bases are shared with TRBD1. This CDR3 has 14 amino acids. Germline lookup yields CDR1 SGHRS and CDR2 YFSETQ. V was clipped by 1 base and J by 5 bases; unmatched bases: 2. CDR3 amino acids: CASSLTGQGYGYTF. DNA of the CDR3: TGCGCCAGCAGCTTGACGGGACAGGGGTATGGCTACACCTTC.